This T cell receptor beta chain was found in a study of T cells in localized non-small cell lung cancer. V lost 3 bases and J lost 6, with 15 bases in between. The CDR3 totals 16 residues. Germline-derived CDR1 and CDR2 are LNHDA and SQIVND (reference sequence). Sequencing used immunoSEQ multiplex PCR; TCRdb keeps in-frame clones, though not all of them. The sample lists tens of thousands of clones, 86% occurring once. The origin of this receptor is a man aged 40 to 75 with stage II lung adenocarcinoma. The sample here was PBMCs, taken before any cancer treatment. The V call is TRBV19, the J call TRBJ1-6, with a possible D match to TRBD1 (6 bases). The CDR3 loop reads CASSIISGALNSPLHF. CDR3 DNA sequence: TGTGCCAGTAGTATCATATCGGGGGCGCTTAATTCACCCCTCCACTTT.